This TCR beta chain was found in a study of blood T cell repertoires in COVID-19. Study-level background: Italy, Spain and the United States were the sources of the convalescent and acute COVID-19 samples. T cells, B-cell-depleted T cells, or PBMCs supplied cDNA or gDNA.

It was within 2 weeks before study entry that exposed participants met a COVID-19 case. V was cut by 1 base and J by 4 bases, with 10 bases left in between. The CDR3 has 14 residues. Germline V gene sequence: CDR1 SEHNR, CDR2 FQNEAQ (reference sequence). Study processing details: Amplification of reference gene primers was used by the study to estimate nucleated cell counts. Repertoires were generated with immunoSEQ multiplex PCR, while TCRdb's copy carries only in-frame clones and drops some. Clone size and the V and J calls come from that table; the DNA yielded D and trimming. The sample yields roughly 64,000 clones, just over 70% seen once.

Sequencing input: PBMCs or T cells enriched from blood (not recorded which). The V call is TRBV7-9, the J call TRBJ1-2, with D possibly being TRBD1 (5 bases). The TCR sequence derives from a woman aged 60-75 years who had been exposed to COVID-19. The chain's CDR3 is CASSLGQYLYGYTF. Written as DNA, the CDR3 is TGTGCCAGCAGCTTAGGACAGTACCTCTATGGCTACACCTTC.